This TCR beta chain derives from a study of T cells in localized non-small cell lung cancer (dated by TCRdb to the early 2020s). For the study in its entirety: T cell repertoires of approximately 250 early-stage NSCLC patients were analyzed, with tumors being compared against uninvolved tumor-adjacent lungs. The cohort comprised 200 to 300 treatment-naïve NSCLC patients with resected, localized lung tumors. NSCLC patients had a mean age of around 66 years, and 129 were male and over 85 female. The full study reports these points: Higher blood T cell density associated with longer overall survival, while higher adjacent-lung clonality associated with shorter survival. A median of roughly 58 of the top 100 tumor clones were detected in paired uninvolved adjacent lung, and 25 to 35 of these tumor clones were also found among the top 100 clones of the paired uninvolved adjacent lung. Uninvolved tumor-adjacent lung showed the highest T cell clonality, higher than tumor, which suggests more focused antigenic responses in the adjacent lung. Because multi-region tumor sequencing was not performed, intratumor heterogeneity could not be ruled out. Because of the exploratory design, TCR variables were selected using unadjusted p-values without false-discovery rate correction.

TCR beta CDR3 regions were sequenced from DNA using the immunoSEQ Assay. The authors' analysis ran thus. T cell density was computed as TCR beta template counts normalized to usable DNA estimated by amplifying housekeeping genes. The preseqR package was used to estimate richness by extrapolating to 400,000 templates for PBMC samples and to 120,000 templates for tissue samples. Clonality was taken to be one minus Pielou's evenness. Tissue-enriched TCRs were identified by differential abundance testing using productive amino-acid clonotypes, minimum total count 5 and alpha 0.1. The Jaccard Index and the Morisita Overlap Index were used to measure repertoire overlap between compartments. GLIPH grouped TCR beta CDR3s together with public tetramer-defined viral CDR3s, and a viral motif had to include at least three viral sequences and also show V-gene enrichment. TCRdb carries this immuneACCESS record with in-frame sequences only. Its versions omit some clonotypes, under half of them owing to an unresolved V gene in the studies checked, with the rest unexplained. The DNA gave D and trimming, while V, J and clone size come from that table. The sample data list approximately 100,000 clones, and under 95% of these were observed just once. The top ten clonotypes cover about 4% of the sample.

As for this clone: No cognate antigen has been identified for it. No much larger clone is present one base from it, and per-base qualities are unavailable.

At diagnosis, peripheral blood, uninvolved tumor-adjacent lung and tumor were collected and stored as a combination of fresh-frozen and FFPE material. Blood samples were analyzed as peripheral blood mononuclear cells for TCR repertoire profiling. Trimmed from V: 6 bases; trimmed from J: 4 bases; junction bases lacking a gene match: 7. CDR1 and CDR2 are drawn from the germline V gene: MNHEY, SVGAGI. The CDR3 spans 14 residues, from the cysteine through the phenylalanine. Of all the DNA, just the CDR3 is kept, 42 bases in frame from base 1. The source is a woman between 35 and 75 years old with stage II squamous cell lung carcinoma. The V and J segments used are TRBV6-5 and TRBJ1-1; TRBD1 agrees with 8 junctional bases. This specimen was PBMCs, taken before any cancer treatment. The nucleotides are TGTGCCAGCAGGACGACAGGGGAAGGCACTGAAGCTTTCTTT. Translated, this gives CASRTTGEGTEAFF.